A single T cell receptor (beta chain) is shown here with its context. Its antigen is currently unknown. The entry originates in a study of T cell responses to AZD1222 COVID-19 vaccine. Findings and limits, study-wide: Spike-specific TCR breadth and depth went up after people got two AZD1222 doses. Repertoire sampling occurred only after the peak T cell response. Researchers report vaccine-associated CD4 TCRs spanning spike, with dominance at 160-218 and 743-854.

Trimming left V 4 bases short and J 5 bases short, with 3 bases between. The length of the CDR3 is 10 residues. The germline V gene encodes CDR1 SNHLY and CDR2 FYNNEI. TCRdb's copy holds only in-frame clones and misses some; the assay was immunoSEQ multiplex PCR. The table lists about 120,000 clones, more than 75% of them singletons. The source material was peripheral blood, sampled on day 0 of AZD1222 vaccination. The sequence was collected from an adult in good health. The genes are TRBV2 and TRBJ2-7; D is unclear. CDR3 DNA: TGTGCCAGCAGTGCGGACGAGCAGTACTTC. Translated, it gives CASSADEQYF.